These 21 T cell receptor beta chains share one sample of origin, sequenced in a study of blood T cell repertoires in COVID-19. The data were produced by immunoSEQ multiplex PCR, yet TCRdb's version contains in-frame clones alone and is incomplete. Found here are approximately 250,000 clones, approximately 88% of them singletons; the top ten hold roughly 1.2%. The sequenced sample was PBMCs or T cells enriched from blood (not recorded which). The receptors were sampled from a woman between 35 and 50 years old with acute COVID-19.

The rearrangement links TRBV5-5 to TRBJ1-1; 10 positions agree with TRBD1. The CDR3 is 16 residues long. CDR1 and CDR2 (germline): SGHKS, YYEKEE (reference sequence). With V trimmed by 1 base and J by 5 bases, 8 bases remained unmatched. The CDR3 DNA is TGTGCCAGCAGCTTGTGGGGACAGGGGAGGGGGACTGAAGCTTTCTTT. It codes for CASSLWGQGRGTEAFF.

The sample holds one count of this clone. This chain links TRBV11-3 with TRBJ2-4; D perhaps matches TRBD1 (6 bases). Trimming shortened V by 1 base and J by 3 bases, and 13 bases separated the two germline ends. This CDR3 is 16 amino acids long. Germline V gene data show CDR1 as SGHNT and CDR2 as YENEEA. The CDR3 sequence: CASSLVHRAFKNIQYF. CDR3 in DNA: TGTGCCAGCAGCTTAGTCCACAGGGCGTTCAAAAACATTCAGTACTTC.

In its sample, this clone was seen a few times. The gene calls are TRBV28 and TRBJ1-2; TRBD1 aligns across 9 bases. CDR1 and CDR2 from the germline V gene are MDHEN and SYDVKM. CDR3 size: 14 residues. Trimming cost V 1 base and J 7 bases; bases outside gene matches: 4. CDR3 region: CASSLFNRGPGYTF. CDR3 DNA sequence: TGTGCCAGCAGTTTATTCAACAGGGGGCCTGGCTACACCTTC.

This chain uses TRBV7-2 with TRBJ1-5; D unclear. This CDR3 is 13 amino acids long. V was clipped by 2 bases and J by 1 base, with 3 bases between them. Germline values: CDR1 SGHTA, CDR2 FQGNSA. The CDR3 DNA reads as TGTGCCAGCAGCTTACGGAGCAATCAGCCCCAGCATTTT. It translates to CASSLRSNQPQHF.

The count of this clone is one. The gene calls are TRBV3-1 (or the pseudogene TRBV3-2) and TRBJ1-3; tentatively, D is TRBD1 (6 bases). The CDR3 length is 16 residues. From germline, CDR1 is LGHDT and CDR2 YNNKEL (reference sequence). Between the trimmed V and J ends, which lost 2 bases and 2 bases, there was a span of 13 bases. The CDR3 protein is CASSQSLGGAGNTIYF. In DNA form, the CDR3 reads TGTGCCAGCAGCCAATCGCTAGGGGGTGCTGGAAACACCATATATTTT.

The gene calls are TRBV6-1 and TRBJ1-4; 10 bases are shared with TRBD1. V was clipped by 2 bases and J by 8 bases; unmatched bases: 5. The CDR3 totals 15 residues. Germline CDR1 MNHNS, CDR2 SASEGT. The CDR3 DNA sequence: TGTGCCAGCAGTGAAACGACAGGGGGCGAGGAAAAACTGTTTTTT. This translates into CASSETTGGEEKLFF.

This chain joins TRBV2 and TRBJ1-2, with a possible D match to TRBD1 (6 bases). This CDR3 is 13 amino acids long. Trimming removed 7 bases from V and 3 bases from J, with 12 bases in between. Germline CDR1 is SNHLY and CDR2 is FYNNEI. The DNA of the CDR3 is TGTGCCAGCACTCAAGGACAGTACTATGGCTACACCTTC. Protein: CASTQGQYYGYTF.

The chain carries TRBV7-6 and TRBJ1-5, with D possibly being TRBD1 (5 bases). Trimming took 3 bases from V and 4 from J, leaving 16 bases between them. Per the germline V gene, CDR1 is SGHVS and CDR2 is FNYEAQ. CDR3 size: 16 residues. The CDR3 spells CASSLRRWEGNQPQHF. CDR3 DNA sequence: TGTGCCAGCAGCTTGCGGCGGTGGGAGGGGAATCAGCCCCAGCATTTT.

V is TRBV6-5 and J is TRBJ2-7, with 7 bases that match TRBD1. CDR3 length equals 12 residues. V shed 11 bases and J 5 bases; nucleotides not matched to a gene: 9. The germline V gene encodes CDR1 MNHEY and CDR2 SVGAGI. The DNA for the CDR3 is TGTGCCGTGACAGGGTATGCTAACGAGCAGTACTTC. Protein: CAVTGYANEQYF.

For the CDR3, the DNA is TGTGCCAGCAGCCAAGATTTTAGGACTAGCGGCACAGATACGCAGTATTTT. It yields the protein CASSQDFRTSGTDTQYF. The chain joins TRBV4-2 to TRBJ2-3; TRBD2 matches 9 bases. Trimming cost V 0 bases and J 1 base; bases outside gene matches: 5. The germline gives CDR1 LGHNA, CDR2 YNFKEQ. This CDR3 region has 17 residues.

The V and J genes are TRBV2 and TRBJ1-2, with TRBD1 matching over 7 bases. The junction had 2 bases not matched to a gene; V was cut back by 8 bases and J by 5 bases. CDR3 length: 11 residues. Germline V gene sequence: CDR1 SNHLY, CDR2 FYNNEI. This CDR3 reads CASGQEYGYTF. Written as DNA, the CDR3 is TGTGCCAGCGGACAGGAATATGGCTACACCTTC.

J is TRBJ1-3 and V is TRBV28; D uncertain. V was cut by 5 bases and J by 2 bases, with 19 bases left in between. The CDR3 totals 17 residues. Germline V gene data show CDR1 as MDHEN and CDR2 as SYDVKM. This CDR3 reads CASSVMSGSGPGNTIYF. The CDR3 DNA is TGTGCCAGCAGTGTAATGTCGGGGTCGGGTCCTGGAAACACCATATATTTT.

The J gene is TRBJ2-5, the V gene TRBV5-1; weak D call: TRBD2 (5 bases). V lost 4 bases and J lost 9, with 19 bases in between. Per germline, CDR1 SGHRS and CDR2 YFSETQ. The CDR3 length is 14 residues. Here the CDR3 reads CASSTGRLGNSQYF. CDR3 nucleotide sequence: TGCGCCAGCAGCACCGGACGTCTCGGGAACTCCCAGTACTTC.

This chain joins TRBV7-2 and TRBJ1-1; D is possibly TRBD1 (6 bases). The germline CDR1 and CDR2 sequences are SGHTA and FQGNSA. Deletions cut 2 bases from V and 1 base from J, with 11 bases between. This CDR3 is 15 amino acids long. CDR3 sequence reads: CASSLFTGRNTEAFF. CDR3 bases: TGTGCCAGCAGCTTATTTACAGGGAGGAACACTGAAGCTTTCTTT.

For the CDR3, the DNA is TGTGCCAGCAGCTTGGTTGACAGCAAGCATGGCTACACCTTC. Translating it yields CASSLVDSKHGYTF. The genes are TRBV5-8 and TRBJ1-2; a possible D gene is TRBD1 (5 bases). Germline V gives CDR1 SGHTS, CDR2 YDEGEE. V was trimmed by 0 bases and J by 6 bases, leaving 12 bases between them. The CDR3 is 14 amino acids.

V usage is TRBV18 and J usage is TRBJ1-4; D not resolved. Trimming stripped 6 bases from V and 4 bases from J, with 12 bases between. The germline V gene encodes CDR1 KGHSH and CDR2 LQKENI. This CDR3 spans 14 amino acids. CDR3 sequence reads: CASSRIQSNEKLFF. CDR3 DNA: TGTGCCAGCTCCCGCATACAGAGTAATGAAAAACTGTTTTTT.

The chain is built from TRBV9 and TRBJ2-7, with unresolved D. Germline V gene sequence: CDR1 SGDLS, CDR2 YYNGEE. CDR3 length equals 14 residues. The V end was cut by 0 bases, the J end by 1 base, with 8 bases between. DNA of the CDR3: TGTGCCAGCAGCGTAGATGCCCAGTCCTACGAGCAGTACTTC. Its translation is CASSVDAQSYEQYF.

This clone appeared a single time. The chain uses TRBV11-2 and TRBJ2-5, with TRBD1 matching 9 bases. Trimming cost V 5 bases and J 5 bases; bases outside gene matches: 3. The germline CDR1 and CDR2 sequences are SGHAT and FQNNGV. The CDR3 runs to 13 residues. DNA for the CDR3: TGTGCCAGCAGCGAACAGGGGGCCGAGACCCAGTACTTC. It yields the protein CASSEQGAETQYF.

V usage is TRBV7-6 and J usage is TRBJ1-1; 7 bases fit TRBD1. The CDR3 contains 15 residues. V gave up 4 bases and J gave up 0 bases; unmatched junction bases: 5. Germline V gene data show CDR1 as SGHVS and CDR2 as FNYEAQ. CDR3 in DNA: TGTGCCAGCAGCTCAGTGCAGGGGGTGAACACTGAAGCTTTCTTT. It translates to CASSSVQGVNTEAFF.

The chain couples TRBV28 to TRBJ1-5; no clear D. Trimming pared 6 bases from V and 9 bases from J, leaving 12 bases between. The CDR3 length is 12 residues. CDR1 and CDR2 from the germline V gene are MDHEN and SYDVKM. CDR3 loop: CASRGSEGPQHF. The CDR3 DNA follows: TGTGCCAGCAGAGGCAGCGAAGGGCCCCAGCATTTT.

This chain uses TRBV18 with TRBJ1-1; 9 nucleotides line up with TRBD1. The trim removed 3 bases at V and 0 bases at J, leaving 8 bases unmatched. CDR3 length: 17 residues. The germline gives CDR1 KGHSH, CDR2 LQKENI. The chain's CDR3 is CASSPSWDRAMNTEAFF. For the CDR3, the DNA is TGTGCCAGCTCACCCAGCTGGGACAGGGCCATGAACACTGAAGCTTTCTTT. Looking up the rest from reference TRBV18 and TRBJ1-1 gives the full variable domain: NAGVMQNPRHLVRRRGQEARLRCSPMKGHSHVYWYRQLPEEGLKFMVYLQKENIIDESGMPKERFSAEFPKEGPSILRIQQVVRGDSAAYFCASSPSWDRAMNTEAFFGQGTRLTVV.